Each of the 9 T cell receptor beta chains below was sequenced from the same sample in a study of human T cells and chemical hapten exposure. This sample's time point: pre-sensitization, week 0. Stated treatment: therapeutic diphenylcyclopropenone sensitization with weekly scalp DPC. Each CDR3 protein gets one entry after TCRdb re-called the RACE reads with MiXCR. The profile shows roughly 51,000 distinct CDR3 sequences, roughly a tenth of them singletons. The sample in question was whole blood, obtained in connection with sensitization to the hapten diphenylcyclopropenone (DPC). These receptors all stem from a man between 40 and 49 years old with alopecia areata. Some clones in this sample may be carry-over from other donors' samples.

This clonotype has ten or more counts. The rearrangement links TRBV12-3 or TRBV12-4 to TRBJ2-7; D unclear. The CDR3 covers 11 residues. Trimming cost V 5 bases and J 1 base, with 3 bases left between them. CDR3 coding DNA: TGTGCCAGCAGTGTGTCCTACGAGCAGTACTTC. It is translated as CASSVSYEQYF.

This chain links TRBV6-5 with TRBJ1-2, with 9 bases that match TRBD1. The CDR3 spans 14 residues. The germline gives CDR1 MNHEY, CDR2 SVGAGI. Trimming removed 6 bases from V and 8 bases from J; junction bases left unmatched: 10. The CDR3 nucleotides read TGTGCCAGCAGCCCCGACAGGGGGGTCGGGGGCTACACCTTC. It yields the protein CASSPDRGVGGYTF.

This sequence joins TRBV7-8 and TRBJ2-3; 8 bases match TRBD1. CDR1 is SGHVS, CDR2 FQNEAQ, per germline. The CDR3 sequence is 17 residues long. J lost 0 bases, V lost 5 bases, and 10 bases had no gene match. Here the CDR3 reads CASSIRPTGASTDTQYF. The CDR3 DNA reads TGTGCCAGCAGCATAAGGCCGACAGGGGCTAGCACAGATACGCAGTATTTT.

The V call is TRBV6-5, the J call TRBJ1-6, with D unclear. V lost 5 bases to trimming and J lost 6 bases, with 8 bases between them. CDR1 and CDR2 from the germline V gene are MNHEY and SVGAGI. The CDR3 length is 13 residues. CDR3 nucleotide sequence: TGTGCCAGCAGTAGGATGTTTAATTCACCCCTCCACTTT. Its translation is CASSRMFNSPLHF.

This clonotype was seen at least ten times. The rearrangement uses TRBV7-2 and TRBJ1-1; 7 nucleotides line up with TRBD1. The length of the CDR3 is 15 residues. Germline loops: CDR1 SGHTA, CDR2 FQGNSA. The V gene end was trimmed by 5 bases and the J gene end by 0 bases; junction bases not matched to a gene: 6. DNA of the CDR3: TGTGCCAGCAGCCAGGGGGGAGGCTTGAACACTGAAGCTTTCTTT. This codes for CASSQGGGLNTEAFF.

The table lists this clonotype with a few counts. The rearrangement links TRBV3-2 to TRBJ2-1. TRBV3-2 is a documented pseudogene. CDR3 length: 19 amino acids. The CDR3 loop is CASSLYPVSVGSSYNEQFF. For the CDR3, the DNA is TGTGCCAGCAGCCTTTACCCCGTAAGCGTAGGGAGCTCCTACAATGAGCAGTTCTTC.

The V gene is TRBV19, the J gene TRBJ1-5; 7 positions agree with TRBD1. The CDR3 has 15 amino acids. Germline loops: CDR1 LNHDA, CDR2 SQIVND (reference sequence). V shed 4 bases, J shed 4 bases, and the junction held 7 bases outside the gene matches. Here the CDR3 reads CASSKAGGENQPQHF. CDR3 sequence (DNA): TGTGCCAGTAGTAAGGCAGGGGGGGAAAATCAGCCCCAGCATTTT.

This clonotype has just a few counts. One end of the junction varies from germline; a read error may be responsible. V and J are TRBV5-1 and TRBJ2-7, with D uncertain. The CDR3 is 11 residues long. The germline gives CDR1 SGHRS, CDR2 YFSETQ. CDR3 sequence: CASSLGYGQYF. As DNA, the CDR3 is TGCGCCAGCAGCTTGGGCTACGGGCAGTACTTC.

The chain couples TRBV5-4 to TRBJ2-3, with unresolved D. V gave up 1 base and J gave up 0 bases, with 3 bases separating them. The CDR3 contains 13 residues. CDR1 is SGHNT, CDR2 YYREEE, per germline (reference sequence). The CDR3 DNA follows: TGTGCCAGCAGCTTGACTAGCACAGATACGCAGTATTTT. Its translation: CASSLTSTDTQYF.